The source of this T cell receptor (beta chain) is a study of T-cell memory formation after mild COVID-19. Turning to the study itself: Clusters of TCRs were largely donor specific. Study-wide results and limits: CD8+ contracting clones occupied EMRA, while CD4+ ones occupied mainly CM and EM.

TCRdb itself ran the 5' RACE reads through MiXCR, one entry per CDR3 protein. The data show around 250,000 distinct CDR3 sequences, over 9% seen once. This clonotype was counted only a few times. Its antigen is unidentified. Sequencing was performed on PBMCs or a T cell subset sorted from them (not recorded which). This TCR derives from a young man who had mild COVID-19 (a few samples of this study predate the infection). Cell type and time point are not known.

The CDR3 is CASSSNHGYEQYV. CDR3 in DNA: TGTGCCAGCTCGTCCAACCACGGCTACGAGCAGTACGTC. The chain employs TRBV18 and TRBJ2-7, with no clear D. Looked up from germline, CDR1 is KGHSH and CDR2 is LQKENI. The length of the CDR3 is 13 residues. Trimming took 6 bases from V and 3 from J, leaving 12 bases between them.